This T cell receptor (beta chain) was captured in a study of OX40 agonist ivuxolimab in advanced cancers. Study observations and caveats: Expanded peripheral T-cell antigen specificity went undetermined. Nonresponders included some who also had low normalized T-cell clonal expansion. CD4+ and CD8+ blood T cells expanded clonally by week 6 at 0.1 to 3.0 mg/kg. Relative to CD4+, CD8+ T cells held more expanded clones on average.

Assay used: immunoSEQ multiplex PCR; TCRdb lists only in-frame clones, some missing. The sample carries tens of thousands of clones, roughly nine tenths recorded once. Germline V lookup: CDR1 SGHDN, CDR2 FVKESK. J was trimmed by 5 bases and V by 1 base; bases with no gene match: 7. There are 15 residues in the CDR3. As for this clone: Its antigen is currently unknown.

The rearrangement joins TRBV14 to TRBJ2-5, with 7 bases aligning to TRBD1. The receptor comes from an adult with an advanced solid tumor such as melanoma, head and neck, liver or kidney cancer. The sample was CD4+ or CD8+ T cells sorted from blood, taken in a trial of the OX40 agonist ivuxolimab. This CDR3 reads CASSQGGGAFETQYF. CDR3 sequence (DNA): TGTGCCAGCAGCCAAGGAGGGGGCGCGTTTGAGACCCAGTACTTC.